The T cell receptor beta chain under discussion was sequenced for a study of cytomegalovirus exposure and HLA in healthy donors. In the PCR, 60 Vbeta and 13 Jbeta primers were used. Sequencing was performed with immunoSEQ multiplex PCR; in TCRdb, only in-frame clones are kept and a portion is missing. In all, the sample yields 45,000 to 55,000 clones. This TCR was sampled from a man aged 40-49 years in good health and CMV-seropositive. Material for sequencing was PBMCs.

The CDR3 protein is CSVEVTVRGRGGYTF. The CDR3 DNA reads as TGCAGCGTTGAAGTTACGGTCAGGGGGAGAGGCGGCTACACCTTC. The V gene is TRBV29-1, the J gene TRBJ1-2; 7 positions agree with TRBD1. V lost 1 base, J lost 8 bases, and 13 bases stayed unmatched. Germline-derived CDR1 and CDR2 are SQVTM and ANQGSEA. The CDR3 consists of 15 residues.